A selection of T cell receptor beta chains follows, all from one sample in a study of T-cell reconstitution after alpha-beta-depleted transplantation in children. A single record per CDR3 protein comes from TCRdb applying MiXCR to the PCR reads. Among 90,000 to 120,000 distinct CDR3 sequences listed, around 6.4% were seen once. The material was PBMCs, mostly from graft donor cells, obtained 360 days after TCRalphabeta/CD19-depleted stem cell transplant. These TCRs come from a male patient between 2 and 10 years old who had a stem cell transplant for acute lymphoblastic leukemia, so the T cells may come from the graft donor. CDR3s include the opening cysteine and the closing phenylalanine or tryptophan. A D gene is named only where the DNA matches it firmly. A clone size is listed for some rows: how often the clone was seen (once, few, many), or a class if it is expanded.

D gene: -; J gene: TRBJ2-2; clone size: many; V gene: TRBV28; CDR3 DNA: TGTGCCAGCAGTTTAGGGGGAGCGAACACCGGGGAGCTGTTTTTT; CDR3 protein: CASSLGGANTGELFF
D gene: TRBD2; J gene: TRBJ2-2; clone size: many; V gene: TRBV7-3; CDR3 DNA: TGTGCCAGCAGCTTAGGGGTAGCGGGAACTACCGGGGAGCTGTTTTTT; CDR3 protein: CASSLGVAGTTGELFF
D gene: -; J gene: TRBJ2-1; clone size: many; V gene: TRBV20-1; CDR3 DNA: TGCAGTGCTAAAGAGTACAATGAGCAGTTCTTC; CDR3 protein: CSAKEYNEQFF
D gene: -; J gene: TRBJ2-7; clone size: few; V gene: TRBV18; CDR3 DNA: TGTGCCAGCTCGCCTCTTGGTCTGGGGGAGCAGTACTTC; CDR3 protein: CASSPLGLGEQYF
D gene: -; J gene: TRBJ1-6; clone size: few; V gene: TRBV5-4; CDR3 DNA: TGTGCCAGCAGCTTAGGAGGTCGGGGAAGGACAGACCCTAGGGCCCTCCACTTT; CDR3 protein: CASSLGGRGRTDPRALHF
D gene: TRBD1; J gene: TRBJ2-1; clone size: few; V gene: TRBV5-1; CDR3 DNA: TGCGCCAGCAGCTTGGGTTTTAGGGGGCCCGGCAATGAGCAGTTCTTC; CDR3 protein: CASSLGFRGPGNEQFF
D gene: -; J gene: TRBJ2-7; clone size: many; V gene: TRBV20-1; CDR3 DNA: TGCAGTGCTCCGGGGACTGGCCTAGGGGAGCAGTACTTC; CDR3 protein: CSAPGTGLGEQYF
D gene: TRBD1; J gene: TRBJ1-4; clone size: -; V gene: TRBV6-5; CDR3 DNA: TGTGCCAACAGTTACTCGAAGGGGGCCGCAGGGGGTAGAAAACTGTTTTTT; CDR3 protein: CANSYSKGAAGGRKLFF
D gene: TRBD1; J gene: TRBJ1-2; clone size: few; V gene: TRBV4-2; CDR3 DNA: TGTGCCAGCAGGGGGCAGGGGGTTAACTATGGCTACACCTTC; CDR3 protein: CASRGQGVNYGYTF
D gene: -; J gene: TRBJ2-5; clone size: many; V gene: TRBV7-2; CDR3 DNA: TGTGCCAGCAGCTTAATACGGTACCAAGAGACCCAGTACTTC; CDR3 protein: CASSLIRYQETQYF
D gene: -; J gene: TRBJ2-3; clone size: -; V gene: TRBV28; CDR3 DNA: TGTGCAACCGACCTGGATGGGGCAGATACGCAGTATTTT; CDR3 protein: CATDLDGADTQYF
D gene: -; J gene: TRBJ1-1; clone size: many; V gene: TRBV6-5; CDR3 DNA: TGTGCCAGCAGCTCTCCACTGGGAAGGGAAGCTTTCTTT; CDR3 protein: CASSSPLGREAFF
D gene: -; J gene: TRBJ2-1; clone size: few; V gene: TRBV7-3; CDR3 DNA: TGTGCCAGCTCCCAGGGGTGGAATGAGCAGTTCTTC; CDR3 protein: CASSQGWNEQFF
D gene: TRBD2; J gene: TRBJ2-5; clone size: many; V gene: TRBV7-2; CDR3 DNA: TGTGCCAGCAGCTTAAGACTAGCGGGACCCCAAGAGACCCAGTACTTC; CDR3 protein: CASSLRLAGPQETQYF
D gene: -; J gene: TRBJ1-5; clone size: many; V gene: TRBV4-3; CDR3 DNA: TGCGCCAGCAGCCAAGATATGGGGGAACCATCGCCCCAGCATTTT; CDR3 protein: CASSQDMGEPSPQHF
D gene: -; J gene: TRBJ1-2; clone size: few; V gene: TRBV13; CDR3 DNA: TGTGCCAGCAGCCTAAGACTGTTTCGCTATGGCTACACCTTC; CDR3 protein: CASSLRLFRYGYTF
D gene: TRBD2; J gene: TRBJ2-1; clone size: few; V gene: TRBV4-3; CDR3 DNA: TGCGCCAGCAGCCAGAGGGCTAGCGGGGGGGATGAGCAGTTCTTC; CDR3 protein: CASSQRASGGDEQFF
D gene: -; J gene: TRBJ1-2; clone size: -; V gene: TRBV5-1; CDR3 DNA: TGCGCCAGCAGATCGGACCCCGAGGCTGGCTACACCTTC; CDR3 protein: CASRSDPEAGYTF
D gene: -; J gene: TRBJ1-2; clone size: -; V gene: TRBV21-1; CDR3 DNA: TGTGCCAGAGTGGGGCGAACTATGCCTAACTATGGCTACACCTTC; CDR3 protein: CARVGRTMPNYGYTF
D gene: -; J gene: TRBJ2-1; clone size: many; V gene: TRBV11-1; CDR3 DNA: TGTGCCAGCAGCCAAACAGGGATCAGTGAGCAGTTCTTC; CDR3 protein: CASSQTGISEQFF
D gene: TRBD2; J gene: TRBJ2-1; clone size: -; V gene: TRBV6-2/TRBV6-3; CDR3 DNA: TGTGCCAGCAGTTACTCCCCCCTCGGGGGGGGGGGAAATGAGCAGTTCTTC; CDR3 protein: CASSYSPLGGGGNEQFF
D gene: -; J gene: TRBJ1-1; clone size: many; V gene: TRBV5-1; CDR3 DNA: TGCGCCAGCAGCTTAGATAAGGCCACCTGGGGAGCTTTCTTT; CDR3 protein: CASSLDKATWGAFF
D gene: -; J gene: TRBJ2-7; clone size: -; V gene: TRBV5-1; CDR3 DNA: TGCGCCAGCAGCTCGGGCCCCGACAGGCAGCAGTACTTC; CDR3 protein: CASSSGPDRQQYF
D gene: TRBD1; J gene: TRBJ2-5; clone size: few; V gene: TRBV12-3/TRBV12-4; CDR3 DNA: TGTGCCAGCAGCCAGACAGGGGGCTGGGAGACCCAGTACTTC; CDR3 protein: CASSQTGGWETQYF
D gene: TRBD1; J gene: TRBJ2-7; clone size: many; V gene: TRBV7-9; CDR3 DNA: TGTGCCAGCACCCACCGGGACAGGCCCTACGAGCAGTACTTC; CDR3 protein: CASTHRDRPYEQYF
D gene: TRBD1; J gene: TRBJ2-7; clone size: -; V gene: TRBV28; CDR3 DNA: TGTGCCAGCAACCCTTACCCGATTAACAGGGGGGTTTACGAGCAGTACTTC; CDR3 protein: CASNPYPINRGVYEQYF
D gene: -; J gene: TRBJ2-7; clone size: many; V gene: TRBV5-8; CDR3 DNA: TGTGCCAGCAGCTTCGGTTCCCATCTCTCCTACGAGCAGTACTTC; CDR3 protein: CASSFGSHLSYEQYF